Listed below are T cell receptor beta chains from one sample, sequenced in a study of response to subunit inactivated influenza vaccine. TCRdb independently ran MiXCR on the RT-PCR reads; one entry per CDR3 protein. The table includes 610,000 or so distinct CDR3 sequences, 12% to 15% detected once. This sample comprised PBMCs from blood, obtained less than 13 days after vaccination. These receptors were collected from a man between 45 and 60 years old who received an inactivated influenza vaccine. The CDR3 runs from the conserved cysteine through the conserved F or W. A D gene is named only where the DNA matches it firmly. Part of the rows lack a size; the others show once, few, many or a class for expanded clones.

j_gene | v_gene | d_gene | abundance | CDR3aa | CDR3nt
TRBJ2-7 | TRBV5-1 | . | few | CASSLGLDNYEQYF | TGCGCCAGCAGCTTGGGGTTAGACAACTACGAGCAGTACTTC
TRBJ2-2 | TRBV20-1 | TRBD1 | . | CSASWDRGYTGELFF | TGCAGTGCTAGTTGGGACAGGGGATACACCGGGGAGCTGTTTTTT
TRBJ2-2 | TRBV5-6 | . | . | CASSPRASNTGELFF | TGTGCCAGCAGCCCCCGGGCATCGAACACCGGGGAGCTGTTTTTT
TRBJ2-1 | TRBV20-1 | . | few | CSARGLHGESYNEQFF | TGCAGTGCCAGAGGACTGCACGGGGAATCCTACAATGAGCAGTTCTTC
TRBJ1-6 | TRBV3-1 | . | few | CASSQWAEPLHF | TGTGCCAGCAGCCAATGGGCCGAACCCCTCCACTTT
TRBJ2-1 | TRBV29-1 | . | few | CSVDGGRTYNEQFF | TGCAGCGTTGACGGCGGACGGACCTACAATGAGCAGTTCTTC
TRBJ2-1 | TRBV28 | . | few | CASRGRNSYNEQFF | TGTGCCAGCAGGGGACGTAACTCCTACAATGAGCAGTTCTTC
TRBJ2-1 | TRBV6-1 | . | . | CASSTLDRRSYNEQFF | TGTGCCAGCAGTACGCTAGACAGGCGCTCCTACAATGAGCAGTTCTTC
TRBJ2-7 | TRBV7-9 | . | . | CASIPPRGIYEQYF | TGTGCCAGCATCCCCCCAAGGGGAATATACGAGCAGTACTTC
TRBJ2-2 | TRBV5-1 | . | few | CASSLQGLGELFF | TGCGCCAGCAGCCTACAGGGTCTCGGGGAGCTGTTTTTT
TRBJ2-6 | TRBV20-1 | . | . | CSASMGGAGANVLTF | TGCAGTGCCTCGATGGGAGGCGCTGGGGCCAACGTCCTGACTTTC
TRBJ1-2 | TRBV24-1 | TRBD1 | few | CATRDSLYGYTF | TGTGCCACCCGGGACAGCCTCTATGGCTACACCTTC
TRBJ2-7 | TRBV4-2 | TRBD1 | many | CASSQGQGAYEQYF | TGTGCCAGCAGCCAAGGTCAGGGGGCCTACGAGCAGTACTTC
TRBJ2-6 | TRBV20-1 | . | . | CSAKNSPGANVLTF | TGCAGTGCTAAGAACAGTCCTGGGGCCAACGTCCTGACTTTC
TRBJ2-5 | TRBV25-1 | . | . | CASSRGSYPQYF | TGTGCCAGCAGCAGAGGGAGTTATCCCCAGTACTTC
TRBJ2-5 | TRBV12-3/TRBV12-4 | . | few | CASSRSSQETQYF | TGTGCCAGCAGTCGGTCCAGCCAAGAGACCCAGTACTTC
TRBJ2-2 | TRBV7-8 | TRBD1 | few | CASSIRDRPTGELFF | TGTGCCAGCAGCATCCGGGACAGACCCACCGGGGAGCTGTTTTTT
TRBJ1-1 | TRBV29-1 | . | many | CSVDGGEGKGAEAFF | TGCAGCGTTGACGGTGGAGAGGGTAAGGGGGCTGAAGCTTTCTTT
TRBJ2-1 | TRBV20-1 | . | . | CSVRDPGRNEQFF | TGCAGTGTAAGAGACCCGGGCCGCAATGAGCAGTTCTTC
TRBJ2-5 | TRBV3-1 | TRBD2 | . | CASSQGTSGTQYF | TGTGCCAGCAGCCAGGGGACTAGCGGGACCCAGTACTTC
TRBJ2-3 | TRBV10-3 | . | few | CAIRSGTEGDTQYF | TGTGCCATTCGGTCCGGAACGGAAGGAGATACGCAGTATTTT
TRBJ2-7 | TRBV7-9 | . | few | CASSLVRNEQYF | TGTGCCAGCAGCTTAGTTCGCAACGAGCAGTACTTC
TRBJ2-7 | TRBV10-3 | TRBD1 | . | CAISGDRHYEQYF | TGTGCCATCAGTGGGGACAGACACTACGAGCAGTACTTC
TRBJ2-4 | TRBV9 | . | . | CASSPGQPLAKNIQYF | TGTGCCAGCAGCCCAGGACAGCCACTAGCCAAAAACATTCAGTACTTC